The 13 T cell receptor beta chains in this list originate from one sample, sequenced in a study of blood T cells in healthy people across ages. For the second PCR, which ran for about 7 to 11 cycles, a sample-barcoded 5' primer and a J-beta primer mix were used. MiXCR, run by TCRdb on the 5' RACE reads, gives a single entry per CDR3 protein. The repertoire consists of hundreds of thousands of distinct CDR3 sequences, with 20% to 25% occurring once and the leading ten covering under 9.5%. This sample also belongs to another study, concerning T cells of mothers and their children.

Sequenced sample: blood. The origin of the receptors is a boy between 10 and 17 years old in good health.

The chain uses TRBV7-2 and TRBJ2-1, with unresolved D. Trimming stripped 5 bases from V and 9 bases from J, with 14 bases between. CDR1 is SGHTA, CDR2 FQGNSA, per germline. There are 13 residues in the CDR3. The CDR3: CASSLGLAREQFF. CDR3 DNA sequence: TGTGCCAGCAGCCTTGGTTTAGCCCGTGAGCAGTTCTTC. The entire variable domain, with the rest obtained from reference TRBV7-2 and TRBJ2-1, is as follows: GAGVSQSPSNKVTEKGKDVELRCDPISGHTALYWYRQSLGQGLEFLIYFQGNSAPDKSGLPSDRFSAERTGGSVSTLTIQRTQQEDSAVYLCASSLGLAREQFFGPGTRLTVL.

This clonotype was seen a handful of times. V and J are TRBV7-3 and TRBJ2-5; TRBD2 matches 10 bases. The J call may not be correct, given that the DNA end is closer to TRBJ2-1. The length of the CDR3 is 15 residues. CDR1 and CDR2 from the germline V gene are SGHTA and FQGTGA. CDR3 residues: CASSPSGSMSNEQFF. The CDR3 nucleotides read TGTGCCAGCAGCCCTAGCGGGAGCATGAGCAATGAGCAGTTCTTC.

This clonotype turned up a few times. The CDR3 coding sequence is TGTGCCAGCAGCCCGGGACAGGCGGACTACGAGCAGTACTTC. Its translation: CASSPGQADYEQYF. The J gene is TRBJ2-7, the V gene TRBV5-6; 8 bases fit TRBD1. Germline V gene data show CDR1 as SGHDT and CDR2 as YYEEEE. The ends lost 4 bases at V and 3 bases at J; junction bases unmatched: 6. CDR3 length equals 14 residues.

Comment on this clonotype: The junction departs from the called germline gene at one end, perhaps through a read error. V is TRBV9 and J is TRBJ2-5, with 8 nucleotides matching TRBD2. Judging by the DNA end, TRBJ2-1 fits better; the J call may be wrong. CDR1 SGDLS and CDR2 YYNGEE come from the germline V gene. The CDR3 covers 16 residues. CDR3 amino acids: CASSLRAGVSYNEQFF. The DNA of the CDR3 is TGTGCCAGCAGCTTGAGAGCGGGGGTCTCCTACAATGAACAGTTCTTC.

The chain couples TRBV18 to TRBJ2-5; 8 nucleotides line up with TRBD1. Germline V gene data show CDR1 as KGHSH and CDR2 as LQKENI. V dropped 0 bases and J dropped 6; count of bases not matched to a gene: 6. CDR3 length: 15 residues. In nucleotides, the CDR3 is TGTGCCAGCTCACCACCTCAGGGGGCGCGTCAGACCCAGTACTTC. It is translated as CASSPPQGARQTQYF.

The chain couples TRBV7-9 to TRBJ1-1; 7 nucleotides align to TRBD1. V trimming: 2 bases; J trimming: 8 bases; junction bases outside the gene matches: 11. Germline CDR1 is SEHNR and CDR2 is FQNEAQ (reference sequence). CDR3 length: 15 amino acids. The CDR3 DNA reads as TGTGCCAGCAGCTTACCCGCTGACAGGGCCACGGAAGCTTTCTTT. Residues: CASSLPADRATEAFF.

The V call is TRBV6-2 or TRBV6-3, the J call TRBJ1-4; possible D gene TRBD1, 5 bases. There are 16 residues in the CDR3. CDR1 is MNHEY, CDR2 SVGEGT, per germline. The germline V and J ends were trimmed by 5 bases and 5 bases, with 18 bases remaining between them. The CDR3 sequence is CASSDRQTALNEKLFF. CDR3 bases: TGTGCCAGCAGTGATCGCCAGACAGCTTTGAATGAAAAACTGTTTTTT.

This chain connects TRBV10-3 to TRBJ2-2, with D uncertain. The CDR3 totals 14 residues. The germline V and J ends were trimmed by 6 bases and 0 bases, with 8 bases remaining between them. From germline, CDR1 is ENHRY and CDR2 SYGVKD. This CDR3 is CAIRGTTNTGELFF. DNA of the CDR3: TGTGCCATCAGGGGCACAACGAACACCGGGGAGCTGTTTTTT.

The chain carries TRBV10-3 and TRBJ2-1; 7 nucleotides line up with TRBD2. Trimming at V came to 3 bases and at J to 8 bases, leaving 13 bases not matched to a gene. The length of the CDR3 is 16 residues. From germline, CDR1 is ENHRY and CDR2 SYGVKD. This CDR3 is CAISEQVRETAYEQFF. In DNA, the CDR3 is TGTGCCATCAGTGAACAGGTGCGGGAGACGGCCTATGAGCAGTTCTTC.

The chain combines TRBV29-1 with TRBJ1-3; a weak D match, TRBD1 (6 bases). Per the germline V gene, CDR1 is SQVTM and CDR2 is ANQGSEA. Trimming cost V 4 bases and J 2 bases, with 15 bases left between them. The CDR3 has 15 amino acids. The CDR3 region has the DNA TGCAGCGTTGGGGGGGCTCCGTCAGCTGGAAACACCATATATTTT. Translating it yields CSVGGAPSAGNTIYF. The full variable domain, its missing parts supplied by reference TRBV29-1 and TRBJ1-3, is SAVISQKPSRDICQRGTSLTIQCQVDSQVTMMFWYRQQPGQSLTLIATANQGSEATYESGFVIDKFPISRPNLTFSTLTVSNMSPEDSSIYLCSVGGAPSAGNTIYFGEGSWLTVV.

This clonotype was detected only a few times. The V and J genes are TRBV21-1 and TRBJ2-7; the table's D call TRBD2 went unverified against the DNA. TRBV21-1 is noted as a pseudogene. The CDR3 is 18 residues long. CDR3: CASSPPRGAGYNPYEQYF. The CDR3 nucleotides read TGTGCCAGCAGCCCTCCGCGGGGAGCGGGGTATAACCCCTACGAGCAGTACTTC.

The chain joins TRBV15 to TRBJ2-5; D gene uncertain. Germline CDR1 is LNHNV and CDR2 is YYDKDF (reference sequence). The CDR3 runs to 14 residues. V dropped 3 bases and J dropped 4 bases, with 12 bases sitting between them. CDR3 in DNA: TGTGCCACCAGCAGGCCACCGGATGGAGAGACCCAGTACTTC. Translation gives CATSRPPDGETQYF.

This clonotype was observed a handful of times. This rearrangement joins TRBV12-3 or TRBV12-4 to TRBJ2-5; 10 bases agree with TRBD1. There are 15 residues in the CDR3. The V and J ends lost 7 bases and 6 bases, in that order; junction bases with no gene match: 11. The CDR3 region is CASKPGTGVGKTQYF. CDR3 DNA sequence: TGTGCCAGCAAACCCGGGACAGGGGTGGGGAAGACCCAGTACTTC.